A selection of T cell receptor beta chains follows, all from one sample in a study of control samples from healthy donors and cancer patients. Some clones are missing from TCRdb's copy, which holds only in-frame ones; the method was immunoSEQ multiplex PCR. The sample includes roughly 90,000 clones, approximately 95% of them seen just once. Sequencing was performed on blood. The receptor source for this set is a woman aged 30 to 39 in good health. Both conserved end residues are part of each CDR3. D genes are given only for firm matches. Size values are once, few and many counts, or a class for expanded clones, and some rows have none.

TRBJ2-1 | TRBD1 | NA | TRBV29-1 | TGCAGCGGAACCTCGAGTCAGGGGGCTAAGGAGCAGTTCTTC | CSGTSSQGAKEQFF
TRBJ2-5 | TRBD1 | NA | TRBV27 | TGTGCCAGCAGGACCGGGACAGGGCCCCAAGAGACCCAGTACTTC | CASRTGTGPQETQYF
TRBJ1-4 | TRBD1 | once | TRBV18 | TGTGCCAGCTCCCCGGACAGGGCTAGTGAAAAACTGTTTTTT | CASSPDRASEKLFF
TRBJ2-5 | NA | NA | TRBV7-7 | TGTGCTAGCAGCTTACAGCCTAGGACAGAAGAGACCCAGTACTTC | CASSLQPRTEETQYF
TRBJ1-1 | TRBD1 | NA | TRBV10-3 | TGTGCCATCAGGGAAGACAGGGAGGAAGCTTTCTTT | CAIREDREEAFF
TRBJ1-1 | NA | NA | TRBV14 | TGTGCCAGCAGCACCCAGGGTTCCAAGAACACTGAAGCTTTCTTT | CASSTQGSKNTEAFF
TRBJ1-6 | NA | NA | TRBV10-2 | TGCGCCAGCAGTGAGCTGGGGGTTCGGTCACCCCTCCACTTT | CASSELGVRSPLHF
TRBJ1-6 | NA | NA | TRBV11-3 | TGTGCCAGCAGCTCCGGGGGCAGGGGAGGCTCCTATAATTCACCCCTCCACTTT | CASSSGGRGGSYNSPLHF
TRBJ1-2 | NA | NA | TRBV2 | TGTGCCAGCAACCTAACCCCCGCGGGATTTTCGCTAGGCTACACCTTC | CASNLTPAGFSLGYTF
TRBJ2-1 | TRBD2 | NA | TRBV27 | TGTGCCAGCAGTTCCCGGACTAGTAATGAGCAGTTCTTC | CASSSRTSNEQFF
TRBJ2-1 | NA | once | TRBV27 | TGTGCCAGCAGTTTGAAGGTCTACAATGAGCAGTTCTTC | CASSLKVYNEQFF
TRBJ1-3 | NA | NA | TRBV10-1 | TGCGCCAGCATAAAGTCACGCTACTCTGGAAACACCATATATTTT | CASIKSRYSGNTIYF
TRBJ2-1 | NA | NA | TRBV29-1 | TGCAGCGTTGAAGGCCCAACCTACAATGAGCAGTTCTTC | CSVEGPTYNEQFF
TRBJ2-7 | TRBD1 | once | TRBV7-9 | TGTGCCAGCAGCTTATTTAGGGGACAGGGGACCTACGAGCAGTACTTC | CASSLFRGQGTYEQYF
TRBJ1-4 | NA | NA | TRBV2 | TGTGCCAGCAGTGAATTCGGCCAGCCAGGCGAAAAACTGTTTTTT | CASSEFGQPGEKLFF
TRBJ1-2 | TRBD1 | NA | TRBV12-5 | TGTGCTAGTGCCAGGGACAGCAGCTATGGCTACACCTTC | CASARDSSYGYTF
TRBJ1-3 | NA | NA | TRBV27 | TGTGCCAGCAGTTTAGCCGGGCACTCTGGAAACACCATATATTTT | CASSLAGHSGNTIYF
TRBJ1-2 | NA | NA | TRBV4-1 | TGCGCCAGCAGCCAAGATCTTGGCAGGACACTCTATGGCTACACCTTC | CASSQDLGRTLYGYTF
TRBJ2-2 | NA | few | TRBV9 | TGTGCCAGCAGCGTAGATATGGGTTACACCGGGGAGCTGTTTTTT | CASSVDMGYTGELFF
TRBJ2-2 | TRBD2 | NA | TRBV10-3 | TGTGCCATCAGCCCGACTAGCGCGGGCACCGGGGAGCTGTTTTTT | CAISPTSAGTGELFF
TRBJ1-1 | TRBD1 | NA | TRBV11-2 | TGTGCCAGCAGCTTAGGGGTGGACAGGCCGAACACTGAAGCTTTCTTT | CASSLGVDRPNTEAFF
TRBJ1-4 | NA | NA | TRBV3-1/TRBV3-2 | TGTGCCAGCAGCCAAGTTGTGGCAGTGGGGAATGAAAAACTGTTTTTT | CASSQVVAVGNEKLFF
TRBJ2-1 | NA | NA | TRBV11-3 | TGTGCCAGCAGCTTACAGGGTTCCTACAATGAGCAGTTCTTC | CASSLQGSYNEQFF
TRBJ1-1 | NA | once | TRBV5-1 | TGCGCCAGCAGCTTGGGTACAGGGCGATCTGAAGCTTTCTTT | CASSLGTGRSEAFF
TRBJ2-1 | TRBD2 | once | TRBV19 | TGTGCCAGTAGTCAAATGGGACTAGCGGGAGGGCCTTATGAGCAGTTCTTC | CASSQMGLAGGPYEQFF
TRBJ2-2 | NA | NA | TRBV5-1 | TGCGCCAGCAGCTTGGCACAAGCCCCGAACACCGGGGAGCTGTTTTTT | CASSLAQAPNTGELFF
TRBJ1-5 | NA | NA | TRBV19 | TGTGCCAGTACAGGTCAATATCAGCCCCAGCATTTT | CASTGQYQPQHF
TRBJ2-4 | TRBD2 | NA | TRBV24-1 | TGTGCCACCAGTGATTTGGAGGCTAGCGGGACTGAAAACATTCAGTACTTC | CATSDLEASGTENIQYF
TRBJ1-6 | NA | few | TRBV18 | TGTGCCAGCGCACAGAGCTCCTATAATTCACCCCTCCACTTT | CASAQSSYNSPLHF
TRBJ1-6 | TRBD1 | NA | TRBV7-9 | TGTGCCAGCAGCTTAGAGGGACAGGCTAATTCACCCCTCCACTTT | CASSLEGQANSPLHF
TRBJ1-2 | NA | NA | TRBV10-3 | TGTGCCATCAGTGGGTCGGCAGCTAACTATGGCTACACCTTC | CAISGSAANYGYTF
TRBJ2-7 | NA | once | TRBV27 | TGTGCCAGCAGTTTATCGCTCCTAGCCGAGCAGTACTTC | CASSLSLLAEQYF
TRBJ1-2 | TRBD1 | NA | TRBV12-3/TRBV12-4 | TGTGCCAGCAGTTTACGACAGGGGATTGGCTACACCTTC | CASSLRQGIGYTF
TRBJ1-5 | NA | NA | TRBV19 | TGTGCCAGTAGTATTGGGTTTCAGCCCCAGCATTTT | CASSIGFQPQHF
TRBJ2-1 | NA | NA | TRBV9 | TGTGCCAGCAGCGTAGATGGGGGATCCTACAATGAGCAGTTCTTC | CASSVDGGSYNEQFF
TRBJ1-1 | NA | NA | TRBV7-9 | TGTGCCAGCAGCGGGACATACCTTCATAAAGACACTGAAGCTTTCTTT | CASSGTYLHKDTEAFF
TRBJ1-5 | NA | NA | TRBV7-6 | TGTGCCAGCAGTCGACAGGTCAATCAGCCCCAGCATTTT | CASSRQVNQPQHF
TRBJ2-1 | NA | NA | TRBV4-1 | TGCGCCAGCAGCCAATACTTGAGGGTGGCTAGCCCCAATGAGCAGTTCTTC | CASSQYLRVASPNEQFF
TRBJ2-7 | TRBD1 | NA | TRBV2 | TGTGCCAGCAAGTCGACAGGGGACTACGAGCAGTACTTC | CASKSTGDYEQYF